This TCR beta chain was obtained from a study of radiotherapy plus CTLA-4 blockade in lung cancer. Here immunoSEQ multiplex PCR was the method, and the copy in TCRdb shows in-frame clones only, minus some. This sample has around 43,000 clones, with about 74% found just once. Germline CDR1 and CDR2: SGHNT and YYREEE (reference sequence). CDR3 length equals 15 residues. V lost 2 bases and J 1 base, leaving 12 bases between the germline ends. A remark on this clone: Within the sample, other DNA sequences also encode this same CDR3.

Material: peripheral blood, obtained from a patient treated with radiotherapy plus ipilimumab. The origin of this receptor is a human donor with non-small cell lung cancer who had stable disease on radiotherapy plus ipilimumab. The gene calls are TRBV5-4 and TRBJ1-1; D gene uncertain. Here the CDR3 reads CASSFQISTNTEAFF. CDR3 in DNA: TGTGCCAGCAGCTTCCAGATTAGCACGAACACTGAAGCTTTCTTT.